The 18 T cell receptor beta chains listed next were all sequenced from one sample in a study of beta chain features in type 1 diabetes. Whole-study results and caveats: Patients with Type 1 diabetes showed moderately but significantly shorter TCRB CDR3s in all four CD4+ subsets.

Which antigens these TCRs recognize remains unknown. The investigators reverse transcribed all of the isolated RNA, so they sequenced expressed TCRB transcripts. TCRdb's copy holds only in-frame clones and misses some; the assay was immunoSEQ multiplex PCR. The data contain roughly 730,000 clones, 10% to 15% of them singletons. Source material: naive CD4+ T cells from blood. Receptors were obtained from a man aged 18-30 years with type 1 diabetes.

The rearrangement joins TRBV29-1 to TRBJ1-1; D not certain. The CDR3 is 16 amino acids. The germline V and J ends were trimmed by 2 bases and 0 bases, with 16 bases remaining between them. Germline CDR1 SQVTM, CDR2 ANQGSEA. This CDR3 reads CSVERHPFGVNTEAFF. DNA of the CDR3: TGCAGCGTTGAACGGCACCCATTTGGGGTGAACACTGAAGCTTTCTTT. Combining the CDR3 with reference TRBV29-1 and TRBJ1-1 gives the whole variable domain SAVISQKPSRDICQRGTSLTIQCQVDSQVTMMFWYRQQPGQSLTLIATANQGSEATYESGFVIDKFPISRPNLTFSTLTVSNMSPEDSSIYLCSVERHPFGVNTEAFFGQGTRLTVV.

This chain links TRBV7-2 with TRBJ2-1, with D unclear. Germline V gene sequence: CDR1 SGHTA, CDR2 FQGNSA. V was shortened by 1 base and J by 1 base, with 5 bases between the two germline ends. There are 14 residues in the CDR3. CDR3 coding DNA: TGTGCCAGCAGCTTAGATGTTTCCTACAATGAGCAGTTCTTC. This translates into CASSLDVSYNEQFF.

On this clone itself: In the same sample, other DNA sequences code for this CDR3. The gene calls are TRBV6-1 and TRBJ1-1; D uncertain. V lost 7 bases, J lost 0 bases, and 3 bases lay in between. CDR3 length: 11 amino acids. In germline, CDR1 is MNHNS, CDR2 SASEGT. The CDR3 protein is CASIMNTEAFF. As DNA, the CDR3 is TGTGCCAGCATAATGAACACTGAAGCTTTCTTT.

The chain combines TRBV6-1 with TRBJ1-5; 7 nucleotides match TRBD1. CDR3 length: 15 amino acids. Germline values: CDR1 MNHNS, CDR2 SASEGT. The V segment lost 2 bases and the J segment 3 bases; nucleotides outside the gene matches: 4. CDR3 in DNA: TGTGCCAGCAGTGAATGGGAGGGGGCCAATCAGCCCCAGCATTTT. Translating gives CASSEWEGANQPQHF.

The chain links TRBV15 to TRBJ1-1, with D possibly TRBD1 on 5 matching bases. CDR1 is LNHNV, CDR2 YYDKDF, per germline (reference sequence). V dropped 2 bases and J dropped 6 bases, with 10 bases sitting between them. The CDR3 is 13 amino acids. The DNA of the CDR3 is TGTGCCACCAGCAGACAGGGTTGGCCTGAAGCTTTCTTT. Translation gives CATSRQGWPEAFF.

The rearrangement joins TRBV7-6 to TRBJ1-5; D is uncertain. The CDR3 consists of 13 residues. V was trimmed by 2 bases and J by 9 bases, leaving 11 bases between them. The germline CDR1 and CDR2 sequences are SGHVS and FNYEAQ. CDR3 nucleotide sequence: TGTGCCAGCAGCTTATCGCAACCTAGGCCCCAGCATTTT. It is translated as CASSLSQPRPQHF.

This chain joins TRBV7-3 and TRBJ1-5; TRBD1 is a possible D gene (5 bases). The length of the CDR3 is 14 residues. Germline lookup yields CDR1 SGHTA and CDR2 FQGTGA. Trimming took off 2 bases at V and 9 bases at J, with 14 bases between the two ends. In DNA form, the CDR3 reads TGTGCCAGCAGCTTATTCAGGGATAGTCGGCCCCAGCATTTT. Translating gives CASSLFRDSRPQHF.

This clone was found a few times. The J gene is TRBJ2-5, the V gene TRBV14; TRBD2 is a possible D gene (6 bases). The CDR3 runs 15 residues. Germline lookup yields CDR1 SGHDN and CDR2 FVKESK. Trimming took 0 bases from V and 5 from J, leaving 13 bases between them. Here the CDR3 reads CASSQDLILAETQYF. The CDR3 DNA sequence: TGTGCCAGCAGCCAAGATCTCATCCTAGCGGAGACCCAGTACTTC.

The V and J genes are TRBV7-2 and TRBJ2-5; TRBD1 agrees at 7 bases. This CDR3 comprises 13 residues. With V trimmed by 4 bases and J by 8 bases, 7 bases remained unmatched. The germline CDR1 and CDR2 sequences are SGHTA and FQGNSA. In DNA form, the CDR3 reads TGTGCCAGCAGCTCCGGGACAGCCTCAACCCAGTACTTC. It codes for CASSSGTASTQYF.

This clone has only a few counts. The V gene is TRBV18, the J gene TRBJ1-1; D is uncertain. There are 14 residues in the CDR3. The V end was cut by 2 bases, the J end by 0 bases, with 7 bases between. CDR1 and CDR2 (germline): KGHSH, LQKENI. The CDR3 loop is CASSPGDMNTEAFF. CDR3 DNA: TGTGCCAGCTCACCAGGAGACATGAACACTGAAGCTTTCTTT.

This clone has only a few counts. V and J are TRBV5-1 and TRBJ2-5; 13 bases are a match to TRBD2. The V segment lost 2 bases and the J segment 0 bases; nucleotides outside the gene matches: 1. The CDR3 contains 16 residues. Germline-derived CDR1 and CDR2 are SGHRS and YFSETQ. CDR3 residues: CASSLGLAGDQETQYF. The CDR3 region has the DNA TGCGCCAGCAGCTTAGGACTAGCGGGGGACCAAGAGACCCAGTACTTC.

The V call is TRBV4-2, the J call TRBJ2-6; D is ambiguous. The ends were cut back, 4 bases at V and 2 bases at J, with 6 bases in the middle. The CDR3 extends over 14 amino acids. The germline gives CDR1 LGHNA, CDR2 YNFKEQ. The CDR3 sequence: CASSRETGANVLTF. Written as DNA, the CDR3 is TGTGCCAGCAGCCGAGAGACTGGGGCCAACGTCCTGACTTTC.

The genes are TRBV9 and TRBJ2-3; D ambiguous. CDR3 length: 15 amino acids. Trimming left V 2 bases short and J 3 bases short, with 13 bases between. Germline V gene data show CDR1 as SGDLS and CDR2 as YYNGEE. The DNA for the CDR3 is TGTGCCAGCAGCGTTGGGCCAAAAGGTACAGATACGCAGTATTTT. It specifies CASSVGPKGTDTQYF.

The V call is TRBV27, the J call TRBJ1-1, with a tentative D call TRBD1 (6 bases). This CDR3 has 15 residues. V was shortened by 7 bases and J by 3 bases, with 18 bases between the two germline ends. Germline V gene data show CDR1 as MNHEY and CDR2 as SMNVEV (reference sequence). CDR3 sequence reads: CASIPHGRGHTEAFF. In nucleotides, the CDR3 is TGTGCCAGCATACCCCATGGCAGGGGACACACTGAAGCTTTCTTT.

V gene TRBV6-1 combines with J gene TRBJ1-5; 11 bases agree with TRBD1. This CDR3 contains 17 residues. The V gene end was trimmed by 4 bases and the J gene end by 4 bases; junction bases not matched to a gene: 9. Germline V gene data show CDR1 as MNHNS and CDR2 as SASEGT. The CDR3 region has the DNA TGTGCCAGCAGTGGAGGACAGGGGGCTCTTAGTAATCAGCCCCAGCATTTT. Its protein product is CASSGGQGALSNQPQHF.

There are a few counts of this clone. V gene TRBV6-5 combines with J gene TRBJ2-5; 9 nucleotides agree with TRBD1. Trimming cost V 7 bases and J 4 bases; bases outside gene matches: 4. Germline CDR1 is MNHEY and CDR2 is SVGAGI. This CDR3 comprises 13 residues. CDR3 in amino acids: CASIDRGRETQYF. For the CDR3, the DNA is TGTGCCAGCATCGACAGGGGGAGAGAGACCCAGTACTTC.

The J gene is TRBJ2-3, the V gene TRBV4-1; D is undetermined. The V gene lost 4 bases and the J gene lost 7 bases, with 9 bases spanning the gap. The length of the CDR3 is 12 residues. Germline V gene data show CDR1 as MGHRA and CDR2 as YSYEKL. In DNA, the CDR3 is TGCGCCAGCAGCCCCGCGCCGCATACGCAGTATTTT. Its translation is CASSPAPHTQYF.

The rearrangement uses TRBV5-1 and TRBJ2-1, with 14 bases fitting TRBD2. The germline V gene encodes CDR1 SGHRS and CDR2 YFSETQ. The ends lost 2 bases at V and 8 bases at J; junction bases unmatched: 6. The CDR3 spans 16 residues. The CDR3 sequence is CASSLIPGLAGDEQFF. The CDR3 region has the DNA TGCGCCAGCAGCTTAATCCCGGGACTAGCGGGGGATGAGCAGTTCTTC.